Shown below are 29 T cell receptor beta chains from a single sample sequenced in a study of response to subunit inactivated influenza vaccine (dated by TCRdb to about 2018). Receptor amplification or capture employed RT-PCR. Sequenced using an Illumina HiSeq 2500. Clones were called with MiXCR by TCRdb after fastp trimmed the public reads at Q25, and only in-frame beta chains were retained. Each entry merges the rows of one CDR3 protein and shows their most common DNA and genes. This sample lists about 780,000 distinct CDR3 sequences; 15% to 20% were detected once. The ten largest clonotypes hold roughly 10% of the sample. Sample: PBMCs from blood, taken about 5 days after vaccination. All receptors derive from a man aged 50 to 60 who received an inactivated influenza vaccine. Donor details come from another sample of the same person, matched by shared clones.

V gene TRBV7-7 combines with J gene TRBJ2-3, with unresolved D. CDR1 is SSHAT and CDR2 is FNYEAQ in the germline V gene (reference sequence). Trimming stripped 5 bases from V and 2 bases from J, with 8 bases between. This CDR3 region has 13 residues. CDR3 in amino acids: CASSPDLTDTQYF. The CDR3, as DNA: TGTGCCAGCAGCCCGGACCTCACAGATACGCAGTATTTT.

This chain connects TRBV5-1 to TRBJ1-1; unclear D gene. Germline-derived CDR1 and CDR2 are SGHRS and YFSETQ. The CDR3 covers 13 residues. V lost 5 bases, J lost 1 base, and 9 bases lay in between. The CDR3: CASSSRENTEAFF. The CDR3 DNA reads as TGCGCCAGCAGTTCCCGGGAGAACACTGAAGCTTTCTTT.

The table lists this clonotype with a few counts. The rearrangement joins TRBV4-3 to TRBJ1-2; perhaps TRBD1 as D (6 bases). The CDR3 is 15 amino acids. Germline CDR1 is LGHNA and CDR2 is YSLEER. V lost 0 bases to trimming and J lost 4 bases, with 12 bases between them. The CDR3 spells CASSQDVGQLYGYTF. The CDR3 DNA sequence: TGCGCCAGCAGCCAAGATGTGGGACAACTCTATGGCTACACCTTC.

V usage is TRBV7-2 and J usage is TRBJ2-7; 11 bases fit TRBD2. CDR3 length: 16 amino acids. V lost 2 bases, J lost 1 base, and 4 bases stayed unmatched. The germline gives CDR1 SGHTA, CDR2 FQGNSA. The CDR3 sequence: CASSLQGTSGSYEQYF. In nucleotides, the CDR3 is TGTGCCAGCAGCTTACAAGGGACTAGCGGTTCCTACGAGCAGTACTTC.

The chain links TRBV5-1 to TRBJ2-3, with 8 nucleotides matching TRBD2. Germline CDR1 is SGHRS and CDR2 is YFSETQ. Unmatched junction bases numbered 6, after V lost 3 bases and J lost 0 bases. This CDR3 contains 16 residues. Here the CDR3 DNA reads TGCGCCAGCAGCTCCAACTCGGGGGGGAGCACAGATACGCAGTATTTT. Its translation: CASSSNSGGSTDTQYF.

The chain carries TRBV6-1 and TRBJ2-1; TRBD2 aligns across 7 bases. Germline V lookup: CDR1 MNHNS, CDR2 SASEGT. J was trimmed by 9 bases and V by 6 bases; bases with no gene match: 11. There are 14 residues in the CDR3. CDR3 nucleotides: TGTGCCAGCAGACCCATAGCGGGTTTGGGTGAGCAGTTCTTC. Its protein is CASRPIAGLGEQFF.

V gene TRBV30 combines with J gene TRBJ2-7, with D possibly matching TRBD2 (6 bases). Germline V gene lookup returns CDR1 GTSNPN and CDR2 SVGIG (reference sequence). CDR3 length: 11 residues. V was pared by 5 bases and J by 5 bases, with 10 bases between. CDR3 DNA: TGTGCCTGGTCTCGGGGGAACGAGCAGTACTTC. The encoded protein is CAWSRGNEQYF.

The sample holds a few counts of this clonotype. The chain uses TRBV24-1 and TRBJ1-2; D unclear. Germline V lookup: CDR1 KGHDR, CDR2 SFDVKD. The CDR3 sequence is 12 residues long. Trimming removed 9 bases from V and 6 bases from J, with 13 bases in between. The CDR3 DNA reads TGTGCCACCGGCGACACCGGGAATGGCTACACCTTC. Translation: CATGDTGNGYTF.

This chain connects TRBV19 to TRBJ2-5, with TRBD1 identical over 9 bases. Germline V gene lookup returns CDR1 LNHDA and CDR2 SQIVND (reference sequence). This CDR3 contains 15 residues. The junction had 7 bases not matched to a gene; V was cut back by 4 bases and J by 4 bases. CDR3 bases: TGTGCCAGTAGTAGAAACAGGGGGCGCGGAGAGACCCAGTACTTC. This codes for CASSRNRGRGETQYF.

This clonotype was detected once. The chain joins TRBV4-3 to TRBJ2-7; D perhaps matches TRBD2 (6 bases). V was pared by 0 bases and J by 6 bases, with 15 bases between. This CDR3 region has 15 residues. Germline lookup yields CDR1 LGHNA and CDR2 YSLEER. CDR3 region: CASSQEVGGLGEQYF. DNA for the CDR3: TGCGCCAGCAGCCAAGAAGTGGGGGGTCTGGGCGAGCAGTACTTC.

Here the CDR3 DNA reads TGTGCCAGCAGTGCACTAACGGGGGCGGCAGAGACCCAGTACTTC. Amino acid sequence: CASSALTGAAETQYF. The V call is TRBV12-3 or TRBV12-4, the J call TRBJ2-5; D tentatively reads TRBD1 or TRBD2 (6 bases each). There are 15 residues in the CDR3. Trimming removed 5 bases at V and 4 bases at J, with 17 bases between.

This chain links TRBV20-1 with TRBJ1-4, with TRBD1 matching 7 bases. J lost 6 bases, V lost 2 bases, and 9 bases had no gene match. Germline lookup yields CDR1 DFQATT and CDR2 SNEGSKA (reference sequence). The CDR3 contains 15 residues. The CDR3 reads CSARSAGTDYEKLFF. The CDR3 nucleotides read TGCAGTGCTAGATCGGCCGGGACAGACTATGAAAAACTGTTTTTT.

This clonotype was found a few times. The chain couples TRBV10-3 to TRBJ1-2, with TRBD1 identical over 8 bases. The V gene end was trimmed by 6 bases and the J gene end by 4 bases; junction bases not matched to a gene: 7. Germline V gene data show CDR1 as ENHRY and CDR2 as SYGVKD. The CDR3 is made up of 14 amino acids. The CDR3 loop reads CAIRAGGVGYGYTF. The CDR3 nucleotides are TGTGCCATCAGGGCAGGGGGCGTCGGCTATGGCTACACCTTC.

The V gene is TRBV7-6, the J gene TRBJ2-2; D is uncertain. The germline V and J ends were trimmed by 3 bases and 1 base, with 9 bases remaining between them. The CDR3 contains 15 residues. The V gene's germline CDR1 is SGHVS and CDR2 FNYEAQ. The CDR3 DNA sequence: TGTGCCAGCAGCTTGTCACACCAGAACACCGGGGAGCTGTTTTTT. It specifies CASSLSHQNTGELFF.

CDR3 loop: CASSWGRTMAGNTIYF. CDR3 nucleotides: TGTGCCAGCAGCTGGGGACGGACTATGGCAGGAAACACCATATATTTT. This sequence joins TRBV7-2 and TRBJ1-3; tentative D call: TRBD1 (5 bases). V lost 4 bases and J lost 4, with 17 bases in between. Germline CDR1 SGHTA, CDR2 FQGNSA. The CDR3 is 16 residues long.

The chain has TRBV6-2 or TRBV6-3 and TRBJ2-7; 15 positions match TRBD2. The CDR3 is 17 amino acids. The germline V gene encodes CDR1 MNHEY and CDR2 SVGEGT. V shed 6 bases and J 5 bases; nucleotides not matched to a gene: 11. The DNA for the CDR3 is TGTGCCAGCAGAAAGGGACTAGCGGGAGGCCCCCTTCACGAGCAGTACTTC. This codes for CASRKGLAGGPLHEQYF.

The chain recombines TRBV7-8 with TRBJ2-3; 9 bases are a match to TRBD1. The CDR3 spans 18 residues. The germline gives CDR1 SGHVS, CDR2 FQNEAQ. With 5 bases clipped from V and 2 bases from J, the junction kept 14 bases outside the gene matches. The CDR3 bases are TGTGCCAGCAGCCCACGCAGACAGGGGGTTGGGGACACAGATACGCAGTATTTT. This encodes CASSPRRQGVGDTDTQYF.

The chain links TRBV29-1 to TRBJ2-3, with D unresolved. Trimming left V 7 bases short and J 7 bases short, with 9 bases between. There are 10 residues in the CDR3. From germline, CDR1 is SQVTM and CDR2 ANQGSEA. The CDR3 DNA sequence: TGCAGCGCCCCGCGCAATACGCAGTATTTT. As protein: CSAPRNTQYF.

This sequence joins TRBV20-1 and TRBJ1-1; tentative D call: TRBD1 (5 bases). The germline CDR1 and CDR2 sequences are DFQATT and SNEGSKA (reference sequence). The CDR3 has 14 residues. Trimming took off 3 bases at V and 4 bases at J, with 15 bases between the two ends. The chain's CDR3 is CSARERGEGTEAFF. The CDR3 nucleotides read TGCAGTGCTAGGGAGAGGGGCGAAGGCACTGAAGCTTTCTTT.

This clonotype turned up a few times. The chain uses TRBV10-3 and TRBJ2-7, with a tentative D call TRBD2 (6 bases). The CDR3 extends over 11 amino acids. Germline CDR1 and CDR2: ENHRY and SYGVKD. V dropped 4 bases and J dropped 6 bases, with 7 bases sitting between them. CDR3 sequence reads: CAISGRGEQYF. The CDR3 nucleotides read TGTGCCATCAGTGGGAGGGGCGAGCAGTACTTC.

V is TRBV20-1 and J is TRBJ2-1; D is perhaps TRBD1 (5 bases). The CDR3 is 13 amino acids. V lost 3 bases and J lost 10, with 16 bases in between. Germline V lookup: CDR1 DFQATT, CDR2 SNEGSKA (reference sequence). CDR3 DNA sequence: TGCAGTGCTAGGGTCAGGGCGGTGGGGGAGCAGTTCTTC. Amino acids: CSARVRAVGEQFF.

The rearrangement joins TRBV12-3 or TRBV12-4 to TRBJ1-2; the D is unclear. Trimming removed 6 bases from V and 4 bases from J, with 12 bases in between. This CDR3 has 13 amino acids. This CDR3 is CASSLVPGYGYTF. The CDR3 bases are TGTGCCAGCAGCCTAGTCCCGGGCTATGGCTACACCTTC.

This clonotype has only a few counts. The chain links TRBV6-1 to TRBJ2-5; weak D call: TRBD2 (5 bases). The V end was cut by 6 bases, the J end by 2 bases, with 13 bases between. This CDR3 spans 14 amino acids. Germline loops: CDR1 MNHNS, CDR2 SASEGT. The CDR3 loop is CASRDLSVQETQYF. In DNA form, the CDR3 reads TGTGCCAGCAGGGACCTTAGCGTTCAAGAGACCCAGTACTTC.

The CDR3 DNA reads as TGTGCCAGCAGCTTTGCCCCCCGGGGGCCAAGCACAGATACGCAGTATTTT. Translation gives CASSFAPRGPSTDTQYF. This chain links TRBV7-9 with TRBJ2-3; D is perhaps TRBD1 or TRBD2 (6 bases each). Trimming left V 3 bases short and J 0 bases short, with 16 bases between. CDR1 and CDR2 from the germline V gene are SEHNR and FQNEAQ (reference sequence). The CDR3 has 17 residues.

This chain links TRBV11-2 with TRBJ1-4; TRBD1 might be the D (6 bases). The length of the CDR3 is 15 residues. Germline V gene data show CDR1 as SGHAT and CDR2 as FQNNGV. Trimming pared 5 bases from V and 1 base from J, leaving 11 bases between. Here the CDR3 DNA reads TGTGCCAGCAGCCCAGGGACAATAACTAATGAAAAACTGTTTTTT. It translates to CASSPGTITNEKLFF.

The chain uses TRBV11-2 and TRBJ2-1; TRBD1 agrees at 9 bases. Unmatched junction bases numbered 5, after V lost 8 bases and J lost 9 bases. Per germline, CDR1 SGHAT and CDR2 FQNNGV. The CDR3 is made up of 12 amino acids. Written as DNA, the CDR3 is TGTGCCAGCTCACAGGGGGCAAGTGAGCAGTTCTTC. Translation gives CASSQGASEQFF.

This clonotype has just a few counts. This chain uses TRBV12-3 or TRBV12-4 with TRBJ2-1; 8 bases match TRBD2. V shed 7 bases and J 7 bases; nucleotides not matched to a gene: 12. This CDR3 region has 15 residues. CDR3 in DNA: TGTGCCAGCAAGTTGAGCGGGGGTATCGGGAATGAGCAGTTCTTC. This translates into CASKLSGGIGNEQFF.

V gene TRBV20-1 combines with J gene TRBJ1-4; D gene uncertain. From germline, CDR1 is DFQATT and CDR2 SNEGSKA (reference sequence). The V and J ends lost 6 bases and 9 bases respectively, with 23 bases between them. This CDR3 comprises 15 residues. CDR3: CSAKPRDLVSQKLFF. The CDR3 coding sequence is TGCAGTGCCAAGCCTCGGGATCTTGTGTCCCAAAAACTGTTTTTT.

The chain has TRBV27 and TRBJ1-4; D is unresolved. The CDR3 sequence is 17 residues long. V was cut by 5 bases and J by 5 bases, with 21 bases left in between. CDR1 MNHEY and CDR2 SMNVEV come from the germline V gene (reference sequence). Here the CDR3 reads CASSERTGINLNEKLFF. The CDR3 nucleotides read TGTGCCAGCAGTGAGAGGACCGGGATCAACTTAAATGAAAAACTGTTTTTT.